Here is one T cell receptor (beta chain) with its context. This specimen belongs to a study of blood T cell repertoires in COVID-19. Study background: Samples of COVID-19 (acute and convalescent) were obtained from the United States, Italy and Spain. PBMCs, B-cell-depleted T cells, or T cells were the source of the cDNA or gDNA that made up the material.

This CDR3 comprises 13 residues. From germline, CDR1 is SGHRS and CDR2 YFSETQ. V lost 2 bases and J lost 6, with 10 bases in between. Patients from Seattle were sampled longitudinally, starting during active infection. Produced via immunoSEQ multiplex PCR; TCRdb's table is partial and in-frame only. The sample lists roughly 170,000 clones, approximately 84% occurring once. Sequences were obtained from peripheral blood. V and J are TRBV5-1 and TRBJ2-3; D gene unclear. The sequence was obtained from a woman in her fifties or sixties with COVID-19, enrolled during active disease. The CDR3 nucleotides are TGCGCCAGCAGCTTCCTAATGTCCGATACGCAGTATTTT. As protein: CASSFLMSDTQYF.